The next 14 T cell receptor beta chains were all read from a single sample in a study of monozygotic twins with inflammatory bowel disease. TCRdb re-called the 5' RACE reads and gives one entry per CDR3 protein, without DNA. The table lists 350,000 to 500,000 distinct CDR3 sequences. The sample consisted of blood. These receptors all come from a human donor with ulcerative colitis or Crohn's disease, or a healthy co-twin of an affected twin (not recorded which).

The CDR3 protein is CASTAFGLGEQFF. The J gene is TRBJ2-1, the V gene TRBV7-2; the D call of TRBD2 rests on TCRdb alone, since no DNA is present to check it. The germline V gene encodes CDR1 SGHTA and CDR2 FQGNSA. This CDR3 comprises 13 residues.

This chain joins TRBV28 and TRBJ2-7. Germline CDR1 MDHEN, CDR2 SYDVKM. The CDR3 loop spans 13 amino acids. CDR3 sequence: CASSFAGPYEQYF.

The chain employs TRBV11-2 and TRBJ2-1; with no DNA, the TCRdb D assignment of TRBD2 cannot be verified. The CDR3 is 16 residues long. Germline CDR1 SGHAT, CDR2 FQNNGV. Here the CDR3 reads CASSLVILAGGNEQFF.

The chain couples TRBV28 to TRBJ2-6. The CDR3 runs to 17 residues. Germline values: CDR1 MDHEN, CDR2 SYDVKM. The CDR3 reads CASTQETLKAGANVLTF.

The chain is built from TRBV4-3 and TRBJ2-1; TCRdb names TRBD2, which stays unverified in the absence of DNA. CDR1 is LGHNA and CDR2 is YSLEER in the germline V gene. The CDR3 is made up of 16 amino acids. The CDR3 reads CASSQEGLASYNEQFF.

The chain combines TRBV7-9 with TRBJ2-1; TCRdb's D gene call, TRBD2, goes unchecked for lack of DNA. The CDR3 is made up of 16 amino acids. Germline values: CDR1 SEHNR, CDR2 FQNEAQ (reference sequence). CDR3 residues: CASSRVEGRTFDERFF.

This rearrangement joins TRBV18 to TRBJ2-7. The germline V gene has CDR1 KGHSH and CDR2 LQKENI. This CDR3 is 13 amino acids long. This CDR3 is CASSPGRSHEQYF.

The rearrangement links TRBV6-5 to TRBJ1-2; the TRBD1 assignment by TCRdb is unverifiable without DNA. From germline, CDR1 is MNHEY and CDR2 SVGAGI. This CDR3 region has 12 residues. The CDR3 protein is CASSHGGRGYTF.

The chain joins TRBV11-3 to TRBJ2-1; as DNA is missing, the TRBD2 call by TCRdb cannot be tested. This CDR3 is 14 amino acids long. CDR1 is SGHNT and CDR2 is YENEEA in the germline V gene. CDR3 amino acids: CASSPGREGNEQFF. Complete variable domain (other parts from reference TRBV11-3 and TRBJ2-1): EAGVVQSPRYKIIEKKQPVAFWCNPISGHNTLYWYLQNLGQGPELLIRYENEEAVDDSQLPKDRFSAERLKGVDSTLKIQPAELGDSAVYLCASSPGREGNEQFFGPGTRLTVL.

J is TRBJ2-2 and V is TRBV28. The CDR3 is 13 residues long. Germline loops: CDR1 MDHEN, CDR2 SYDVKM. CDR3: CASSLYGTGELFF. Drawing the rest from reference TRBV28 and TRBJ2-2, the complete variable domain is DVKVTQSSRYLVKRTGEKVFLECVQDMDHENMFWYRQDPGLGLRLIYFSYDVKMKEKGDIPEGYSVSREKKERFSLILESASTNQTSMYLCASSLYGTGELFFGEGSRLTVL.

CDR3 amino acids: CASSLVGADDEQYF. The rearrangement uses TRBV7-9 and TRBJ2-7. CDR3 length equals 14 residues. In germline, CDR1 is SEHNR, CDR2 FQNEAQ (reference sequence).

The chain employs TRBV20-1 and TRBJ2-3. Germline V gene sequence: CDR1 DFQATT, CDR2 SNEGSKA (reference sequence). CDR3 length: 12 residues. The CDR3 sequence: CSPRWGPDTQCF.

The CDR3 sequence: CASSLNRATEAFF. The genes are TRBV7-3 and TRBJ1-1; without DNA, the TCRdb call of TRBD1 cannot be checked. The length of the CDR3 is 13 residues. Germline V lookup: CDR1 SGHTA, CDR2 FQGTGA.

This chain uses TRBV24-1 with TRBJ2-1. The CDR3 loop spans 11 amino acids. Germline lookup yields CDR1 KGHDR and CDR2 SFDVKD. CDR3 loop: CATSGTDEQFF.